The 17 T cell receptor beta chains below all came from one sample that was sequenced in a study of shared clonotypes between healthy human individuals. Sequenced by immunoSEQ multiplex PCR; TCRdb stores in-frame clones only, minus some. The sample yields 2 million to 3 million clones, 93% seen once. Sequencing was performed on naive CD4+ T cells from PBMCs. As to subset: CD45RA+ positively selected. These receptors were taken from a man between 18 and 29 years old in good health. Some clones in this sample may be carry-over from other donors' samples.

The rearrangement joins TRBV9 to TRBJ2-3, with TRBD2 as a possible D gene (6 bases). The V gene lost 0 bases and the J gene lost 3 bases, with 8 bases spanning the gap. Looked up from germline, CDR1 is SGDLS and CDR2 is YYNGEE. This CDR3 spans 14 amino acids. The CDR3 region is CASSVDLATDTQYF. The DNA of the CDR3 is TGTGCCAGCAGCGTAGATCTAGCGACAGATACGCAGTATTTT.

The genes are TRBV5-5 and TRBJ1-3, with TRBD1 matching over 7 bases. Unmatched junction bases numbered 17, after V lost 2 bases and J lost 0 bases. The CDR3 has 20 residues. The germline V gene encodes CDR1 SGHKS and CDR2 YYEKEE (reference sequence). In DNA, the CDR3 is TGTGCCAGCAGCTTTTCCCCCAGGACAGGCGGTATCCTCTCTGGAAACACCATATATTTT. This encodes CASSFSPRTGGILSGNTIYF.

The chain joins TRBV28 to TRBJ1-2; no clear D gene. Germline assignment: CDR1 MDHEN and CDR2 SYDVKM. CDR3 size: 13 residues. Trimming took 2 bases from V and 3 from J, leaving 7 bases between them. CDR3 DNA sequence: TGTGCCAGCAGTTTAAGCAGTTACTATGGCTACACCTTC. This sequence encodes CASSLSSYYGYTF.

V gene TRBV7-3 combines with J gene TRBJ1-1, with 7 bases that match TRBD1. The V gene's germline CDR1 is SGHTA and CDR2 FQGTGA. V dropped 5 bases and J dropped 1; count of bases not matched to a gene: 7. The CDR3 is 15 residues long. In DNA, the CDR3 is TGTGCCAGCAGCGTCGGGACAGCCGGGAACACTGAAGCTTTCTTT. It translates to CASSVGTAGNTEAFF.

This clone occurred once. As DNA, the CDR3 is TGTGCCAGCAGCGAGGGGGCCGCGGGCCGCACAGATACGCAGTATTTT. Translating it yields CASSEGAAGRTDTQYF. The chain has TRBV9 and TRBJ2-3; 7 bases match TRBD1. The CDR3 spans 16 residues. Unmatched junction bases numbered 8, after V lost 3 bases and J lost 1 base. The germline CDR1 and CDR2 sequences are SGDLS and YYNGEE. The whole variable domain, remainder taken from reference TRBV9 and TRBJ2-3, is DSGVTQTPKHLITATGQRVTLRCSPRSGDLSVYWYQQSLDQGLQFLIQYYNGEERAKGNILERFSAQQFPDLHSELNLSSLELGDSALYFCASSEGAAGRTDTQYFGPGTRLTVL.

The CDR3 region is CASSQTSGRGAYEQYF. DNA of the CDR3: TGCGCCAGCAGCCAGACTAGCGGGAGAGGGGCATACGAGCAGTACTTC. The rearrangement uses TRBV4-3 and TRBJ2-7; 12 bases are a match to TRBD2. The CDR3 is made up of 16 amino acids. Germline loops: CDR1 LGHNA, CDR2 YSLEER. J was trimmed by 4 bases and V by 3 bases; bases with no gene match: 7.

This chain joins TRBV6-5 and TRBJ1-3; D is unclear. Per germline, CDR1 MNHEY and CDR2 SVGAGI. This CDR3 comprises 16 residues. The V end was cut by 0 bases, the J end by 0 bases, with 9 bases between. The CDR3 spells CASSYSEGFSGNTIYF. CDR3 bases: TGTGCCAGCAGTTACTCAGAGGGCTTCTCTGGAAACACCATATATTTT.

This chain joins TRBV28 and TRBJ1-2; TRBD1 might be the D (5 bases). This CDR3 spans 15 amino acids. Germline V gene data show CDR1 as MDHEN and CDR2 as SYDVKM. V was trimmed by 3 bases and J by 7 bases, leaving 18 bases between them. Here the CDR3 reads CASSFRAGGVSGYTF. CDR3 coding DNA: TGTGCCAGCAGTTTTCGGGCTGGGGGGGTGAGTGGCTACACCTTC.

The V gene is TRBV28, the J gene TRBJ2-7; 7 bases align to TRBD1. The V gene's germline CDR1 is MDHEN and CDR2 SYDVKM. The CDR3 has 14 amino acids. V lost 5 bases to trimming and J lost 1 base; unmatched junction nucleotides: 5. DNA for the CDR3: TGTGCCAGCAGTGGACAGGCCCCATCCTACGAGCAGTACTTC. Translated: CASSGQAPSYEQYF. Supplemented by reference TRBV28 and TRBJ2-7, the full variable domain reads DVKVTQSSRYLVKRTGEKVFLECVQDMDHENMFWYRQDPGLGLRLIYFSYDVKMKEKGDIPEGYSVSREKKERFSLILESASTNQTSMYLCASSGQAPSYEQYFGPGTRLTVT.

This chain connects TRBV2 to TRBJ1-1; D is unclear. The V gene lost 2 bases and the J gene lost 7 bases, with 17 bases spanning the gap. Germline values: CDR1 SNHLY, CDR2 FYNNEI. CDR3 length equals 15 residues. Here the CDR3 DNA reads TGTGCCAGCAGTGAAAGCTTGCGGAGAGGTATTGAAGCTTTCTTT. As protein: CASSESLRRGIEAFF. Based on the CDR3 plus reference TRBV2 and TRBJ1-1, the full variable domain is EPEVTQTPSHQVTQMGQEVILRCVPISNHLYFYWYRQILGQKVEFLVSFYNNEISEKSEIFDDQFSVERPDGSNFTLKIRSTKLEDSAMYFCASSESLRRGIEAFFGQGTRLTVV.

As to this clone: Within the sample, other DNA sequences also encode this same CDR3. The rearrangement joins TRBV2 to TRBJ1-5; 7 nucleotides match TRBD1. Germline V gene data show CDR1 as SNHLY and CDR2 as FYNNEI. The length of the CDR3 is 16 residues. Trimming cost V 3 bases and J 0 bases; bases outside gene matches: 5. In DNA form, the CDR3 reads TGTGCCAGCAGTGACGGGACAGATTATAGCAATCAGCCCCAGCATTTT. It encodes CASSDGTDYSNQPQHF.

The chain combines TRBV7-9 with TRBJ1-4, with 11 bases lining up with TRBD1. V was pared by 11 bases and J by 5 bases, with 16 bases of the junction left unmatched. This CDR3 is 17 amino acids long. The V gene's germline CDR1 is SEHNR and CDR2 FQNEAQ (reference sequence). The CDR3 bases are TGTGCCGGGGCTGGGTCCGGGACAGGGGGGAGAAATGAAAAACTGTTTTTT. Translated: CAGAGSGTGGRNEKLFF.

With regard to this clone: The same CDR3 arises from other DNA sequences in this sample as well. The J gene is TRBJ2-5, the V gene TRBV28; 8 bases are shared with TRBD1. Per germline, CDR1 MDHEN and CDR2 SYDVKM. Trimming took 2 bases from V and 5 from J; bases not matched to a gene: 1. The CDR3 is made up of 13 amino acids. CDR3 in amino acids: CASSLQGAETQYF. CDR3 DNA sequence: TGTGCCAGCAGTTTACAGGGGGCCGAGACCCAGTACTTC.

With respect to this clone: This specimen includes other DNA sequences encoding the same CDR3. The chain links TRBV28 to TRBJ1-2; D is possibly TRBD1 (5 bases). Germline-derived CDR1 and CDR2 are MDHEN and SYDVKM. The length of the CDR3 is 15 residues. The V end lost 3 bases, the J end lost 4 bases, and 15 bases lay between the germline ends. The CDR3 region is CASSLRDRPLYGYTF. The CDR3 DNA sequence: TGTGCCAGCAGTTTGCGTGACAGACCTCTCTATGGCTACACCTTC.

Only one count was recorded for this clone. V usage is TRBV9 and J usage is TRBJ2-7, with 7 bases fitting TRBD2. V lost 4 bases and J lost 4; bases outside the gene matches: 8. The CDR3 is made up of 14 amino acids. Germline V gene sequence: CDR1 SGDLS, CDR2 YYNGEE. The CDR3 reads CASSRGLGNYEQYF. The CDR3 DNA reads TGTGCCAGCAGCCGCGGACTAGGGAATTACGAGCAGTACTTC.

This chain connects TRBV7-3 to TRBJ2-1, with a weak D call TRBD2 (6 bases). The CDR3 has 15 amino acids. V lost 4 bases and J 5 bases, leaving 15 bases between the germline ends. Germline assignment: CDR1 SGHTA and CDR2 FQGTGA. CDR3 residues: CASSSAAGSNNEQFF. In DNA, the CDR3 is TGTGCCAGCAGCTCGGCTGCCGGGAGCAACAATGAGCAGTTCTTC.

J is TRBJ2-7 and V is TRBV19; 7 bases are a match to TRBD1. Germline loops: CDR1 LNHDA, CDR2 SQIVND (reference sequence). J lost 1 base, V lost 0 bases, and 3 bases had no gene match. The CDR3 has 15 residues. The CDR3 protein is CASSIEPGQSYEQYF. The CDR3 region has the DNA TGTGCCAGTAGTATAGAACCGGGACAGTCCTACGAGCAGTACTTC.